The rows below give T cell receptor beta chains drawn from one sample of a study of blood T cell repertoires in COVID-19. TCRdb's table, derived via immunoSEQ multiplex PCR, lists solely in-frame clones and lacks some. The table has over 200,000 clones, roughly 94% seen once. Sequencing input: peripheral blood. The receptor source for this set is a man between 25 and 39 years old with acute or convalescent COVID-19. CDR3s include the opening cysteine and the closing phenylalanine or tryptophan. Rows may omit the clone size; those that give it use once, few, many or a size class.

j_call clone_size v_call cdr3_aa
TRBJ2-3 - TRBV9 CASSKLTGTSGSTDTQYF
TRBJ1-1 - TRBV5-6 CASSSQDWEAFF
TRBJ2-1 - TRBV30 CAWSSPGLGVNEQFF
TRBJ1-2 - TRBV11-2 CASSQRGGSYGYTF
TRBJ2-5 - TRBV28 CASRSPGQGARETQYF
TRBJ1-2 - TRBV19 CASSVQDGANYGYTF
TRBJ1-1 - TRBV6-5 CASTSGTANTEAFF
TRBJ1-4 - TRBV15 CATSNLQGANEKLFF
TRBJ2-1 - TRBV27 CASSSILGTWGGNEQFF
TRBJ2-6 few TRBV19 CASRKSSRQGSGANVLTF
TRBJ2-5 - TRBV19 CASSDQGLGKTQYF
TRBJ2-1 - TRBV24-1 CATSDSGTGRKNEQFF
TRBJ1-3 - TRBV19 CASSKRVSGNTIYF
TRBJ1-1 - TRBV5-6 CASRLEGNTEAFF
TRBJ1-2 - TRBV5-1 CASSYNLQGNYGYTF
TRBJ2-7 - TRBV5-8 CASSQGGLGQYF
TRBJ1-3 - TRBV4-1 CASSRGGQGSGNTIYF
TRBJ1-5 - TRBV18 CASSPAGDSNQPQHF
TRBJ1-5 - TRBV19 CASTLIADSSHSNQPQHF
TRBJ2-6 few TRBV19 CASSRIWESSGANVLTF
TRBJ2-3 - TRBV2 CASISRDRGTDTQYF
TRBJ2-7 - TRBV3-1/TRBV3-2 CASSQMASGNSYEQYF
TRBJ2-7 - TRBV7-8 CASSSTGPTSYEQYF
TRBJ1-2 - TRBV5-5 CASSQGTVSSYGYTF
TRBJ1-4 - TRBV18 CASSLSPGTANEKLFF
TRBJ2-5 - TRBV14 CASSPSGQETQYF
TRBJ2-1 - TRBV28 CASSLWDSVVNEQFF
TRBJ2-7 - TRBV2 CASNRQGVTYEQYF
TRBJ1-3 - TRBV7-9 CASSPNGGNTIYF
TRBJ2-1 - TRBV4-1 CASSLSSGGYYEQFF
TRBJ2-6 - TRBV5-1 CASRGWDSLAGANVLTF
TRBJ1-4 - TRBV19 CASSPRTGAREKLFF
TRBJ2-3 - TRBV7-3 CASSLTGQGTDTQYF
TRBJ2-7 - TRBV6-5 CASSNGHPPYEQYF
TRBJ1-1 - TRBV19 CASSITLNTEAFF
TRBJ1-2 - TRBV11-3 CASSLDKSTGGYGYTF
TRBJ2-1 - TRBV2 CASSYYNEQFF
TRBJ2-3 once TRBV28 CASSPLRAQYF
TRBJ1-5 few TRBV4-2 CASSQVQLNQPQHF
TRBJ1-2 - TRBV5-1 CASSHDRGRNYGYTF
TRBJ2-7 - TRBV2 CASTPWDRGREQYF
TRBJ2-1 few TRBV3-1/TRBV3-2 CASSGDQNSYNEQFF
TRBJ1-1 - TRBV27 CASSFGGLAFF
TRBJ1-4 - TRBV27 CASSSGTWHEKLFF
TRBJ2-1 - TRBV14 CASGGGAETYNEQFF
TRBJ1-5 once TRBV12-3/TRBV12-4 CASSLKGQPQHF
TRBJ1-3 - TRBV30 CASSRHTGNTIYF
TRBJ1-4 - TRBV6-1 CASSENIADRAYGIF